The TCR beta chain under discussion was sequenced for a study of cytotoxic CD8 clonotypes in ibrutinib-treated CLL. This clone was found many times. The CDR3 is 12 amino acids. V dropped 5 bases and J dropped 7 bases, with 8 bases sitting between them. Germline-derived CDR1 and CDR2 are MGHRA and YSYEKL. Assay used: immunoSEQ multiplex PCR; TCRdb lists only in-frame clones, some missing. The top ten hold roughly 5.7% of the sample, which has 250,000 to 350,000 clones, approximately 76% seen once. The chain recombines TRBV4-1 with TRBJ1-4; D unclear. The sequence was collected from a human donor with chronic lymphocytic leukemia. The sample was PBMCs, taken at disease progression, from a patient treated with ibrutinib. CDR3 protein: CASSNYPEKLFF. The CDR3 nucleotides read TGCGCCAGCAGCAACTACCCTGAAAAACTGTTTTTT.